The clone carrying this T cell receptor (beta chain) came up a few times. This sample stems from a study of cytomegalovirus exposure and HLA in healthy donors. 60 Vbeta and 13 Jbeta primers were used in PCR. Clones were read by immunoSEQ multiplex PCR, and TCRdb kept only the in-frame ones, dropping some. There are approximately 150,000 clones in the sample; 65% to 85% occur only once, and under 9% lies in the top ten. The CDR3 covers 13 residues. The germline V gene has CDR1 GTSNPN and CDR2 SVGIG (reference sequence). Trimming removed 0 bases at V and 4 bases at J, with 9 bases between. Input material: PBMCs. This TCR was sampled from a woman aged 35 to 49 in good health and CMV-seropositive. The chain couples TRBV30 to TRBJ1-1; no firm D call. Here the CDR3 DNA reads TGTGCCTGGAGTGTACGAGGGCGCACTGAAGCTTTCTTT. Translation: CAWSVRGRTEAFF. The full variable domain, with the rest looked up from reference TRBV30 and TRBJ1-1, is SQTIHQWPATLVQPVGSPLSLECTVEGTSNPNLYWYRQAAGRGLQLLFYSVGIGQISSEVPQNLSASRPQDRQFILSSKKLLLSDSGFYLCAWSVRGRTEAFFGQGTRLTVV.